These 4 T cell receptor beta chains originate from one sample sequenced in a study of Ad26.COV2.S vaccination and SARS-CoV-2 variants (dated by TCRdb to the early 2020s). Interpreted using the paper, the treatment or condition label stands for: about 20 received Ad26.COV2.S at low or high dose, single or two shots; about 5 received placebo; per-sample allocation not given. Repertoires of vaccine and placebo recipients were sequenced from samples collected on day 63 after the first injection. To prepare the library, the immunoSEQ multiplex PCR assay was applied. The source is immuneACCESS, and TCRdb retained only in-frame sequences with V and J called. Part of the clones is not carried over; for the studies checked, unresolved V genes explain less than half of this, and the remainder is unexplained. The sample table records 200,000 to 300,000 clones; around 90% of these occur just once. The ten largest clones represent about 2.7% of the sample.

The sequencing here drew on peripheral blood, taken in a trial of Ad26.COV2.S vaccine versus placebo. These receptors all come from a person aged 18 to 65 who received the Ad26.COV2.S COVID-19 vaccine or a placebo.

The chain is built from TRBV24-1 and TRBJ1-2; tentatively, D is TRBD1 (6 bases). Germline V gives CDR1 KGHDR, CDR2 SFDVKD. Trimming removed 7 bases from V and 1 base from J, with 6 bases in between. This CDR3 spans 12 amino acids. The CDR3 spells CATRDSNYGYTF. CDR3 sequence (DNA): TGTGCCACCAGGGACAGTAACTATGGCTACACCTTC.

V usage is TRBV4-1 and J usage is TRBJ2-5, with 7 bases identical to TRBD2. Germline V gene sequence: CDR1 MGHRA, CDR2 YSYEKL. Trimming removed 2 bases from V and 2 bases from J; junction bases left unmatched: 2. The CDR3 runs to 14 residues. In DNA, the CDR3 is TGCGCCAGCAGCCAAATGGGGGGGCAAGAGACCCAGTACTTC. Amino acids: CASSQMGGQETQYF.

The CDR3 spells CASSYTGFTDTQYF. The CDR3 DNA reads TGTGCCAGCAGTTACACGGGGTTCACAGATACGCAGTATTTT. The chain couples TRBV6-5 to TRBJ2-3; D perhaps matches TRBD2 (5 bases). Germline CDR1 reads MNHEY; CDR2 reads SVGAGI. Between the trimmed V and J ends, which lost 2 bases and 2 bases, there was a span of 8 bases. This CDR3 spans 14 amino acids.

This chain links TRBV28 with TRBJ1-5, with D hard to call. CDR1 and CDR2 from the germline V gene are MDHEN and SYDVKM. The CDR3 has 13 amino acids. V lost 7 bases and J lost 4, with 11 bases in between. DNA of the CDR3: TGTGCCAGCACACCGGGTGCTAATCAGCCCCAGCATTTT. As protein: CASTPGANQPQHF.